Each of the 22 T cell receptor beta chains below was sequenced from the same sample in a study of vaccination and CD4 T cells after COVID-19. Their cognate antigens are unknown. With the Oncomine TCR Beta short-read assay, DNA from cultured CD4+ T cells was sequenced. TCRdb passed the PCR reads through MiXCR, listing each CDR3 protein once. Among more than 20,000 distinct CDR3 sequences, about 50% were seen once, and the ten largest hold 28%. The treatment here: approximately nine-day PBMC culture with coronavirus spike peptide pools or control peptides (ViraFEST assay). Sequencing used CD4+ T cells from blood, cultured in vitro, obtained before SARS-CoV-2 vaccination. These receptors were collected from a human donor who received a COVID-19 vaccine.

This clonotype was found once. The rearrangement links TRBV19 to TRBJ2-5, with 14 bases that match TRBD2. Trimming at V came to 5 bases and at J to 4 bases, leaving 9 bases not matched to a gene. The CDR3 length is 17 residues. Germline assignment: CDR1 LNHDA and CDR2 SQIVND (reference sequence). The CDR3 DNA sequence: TGTGCCAGTAGTCCGGGGACTAGCGGGGGTTCTGGAGAGACCCAGTACTTC. The encoded protein is CASSPGTSGGSGETQYF.

In its sample, this clonotype was seen a few times. CDR3 bases: TGTGCCAGCAGCTTAGGATTCCGGGACCCAAAGGGTGGCTACACCTTC. Protein: CASSLGFRDPKGGYTF. The V call is TRBV7-8, the J call TRBJ1-2, with D tentatively TRBD1 (5 bases). Between the trimmed V and J ends, which lost 1 base and 7 bases, there was a span of 19 bases. The germline CDR1 and CDR2 sequences are SGHVS and FQNEAQ. The CDR3 spans 16 residues.

The rearrangement joins TRBV6-2 or TRBV6-3 to TRBJ2-1, with TRBD2 as a possible D gene (5 bases). CDR1 and CDR2 (germline): MNHEY, SVGEGT. Trimming pared 5 bases from V and 0 bases from J, leaving 11 bases between. The CDR3 contains 15 residues. Written as DNA, the CDR3 is TGTGCCAGCAGTGAGCGGCTTAGCTCCTACAATGAGCAGTTCTTC. It codes for CASSERLSSYNEQFF.

The gene calls are TRBV5-6 and TRBJ2-1; a possible D gene is TRBD2 (5 bases). The CDR3 loop spans 13 amino acids. Germline CDR1 SGHDT, CDR2 YYEEEE. The germline V and J ends were trimmed by 2 bases and 7 bases, with 10 bases remaining between them. CDR3 amino acids: CASSLGLRNEQFF. In DNA form, the CDR3 reads TGTGCCAGCAGCTTAGGACTGAGGAATGAGCAGTTCTTC.

V and J are TRBV6-5 and TRBJ1-4, with D possibly matching TRBD1 (5 bases). Germline CDR1 reads MNHEY; CDR2 reads SVGAGI. Trimming removed 3 bases from V and 6 bases from J, with 11 bases in between. The CDR3 has 14 residues. The DNA of the CDR3 is TGTGCCAGCAGTTATAGCAGGGAAGATGAAAAACTGTTTTTT. This sequence encodes CASSYSREDEKLFF.

The chain uses TRBV20-1 and TRBJ1-6; D may be TRBD1 (5 bases). CDR3 length equals 16 residues. The germline V gene encodes CDR1 DFQATT and CDR2 SNEGSKA (reference sequence). V was cut by 5 bases and J by 9 bases, with 23 bases left in between. Here the CDR3 reads CSAGRTTRERASPLHF. The CDR3 bases are TGCAGTGCTGGCCGAACTACCAGGGAGCGGGCTTCACCCCTCCACTTT.

The chain is built from TRBV7-2 and TRBJ2-7; tentative D call: TRBD1 (6 bases). V dropped 5 bases and J dropped 3 bases, with 11 bases sitting between them. This CDR3 has 13 amino acids. Germline CDR1 and CDR2: SGHTA and FQGNSA. The CDR3 DNA reads TGTGCCAGCAGCATACTCAGGGGCTACGAGCAGTACTTC. It is translated as CASSILRGYEQYF.

This sequence joins TRBV19 and TRBJ1-2, with D unclear. Germline lookup yields CDR1 LNHDA and CDR2 SQIVND (reference sequence). The CDR3 has 15 amino acids. Trimming pared 5 bases from V and 2 bases from J, leaving 15 bases between. CDR3 coding DNA: TGTGCCAGTAGTGGATCAGTGACTACCAACTATGGCTACACCTTC. It translates to CASSGSVTTNYGYTF.

The chain joins TRBV5-4 to TRBJ1-2, with D unclear. Germline values: CDR1 SGHNT, CDR2 YYREEE (reference sequence). The CDR3 runs to 12 residues. The V and J ends lost 0 bases and 8 bases respectively, with 8 bases between them. In DNA, the CDR3 is TGTGCCAGCAGCTTGGCCTCGAGGGGCTACACCTTC. Translated: CASSLASRGYTF.

This chain joins TRBV10-2 and TRBJ2-7; 11 nucleotides align to TRBD2. This CDR3 spans 16 amino acids. Germline assignment: CDR1 WSHSY and CDR2 SAAADI. The J segment lost 4 bases and the V segment lost 6 bases, leaving 11 bases of the junction unmatched. In DNA form, the CDR3 reads TGCGCCAGCAGAGAAAATAGCGGGGGGGCCGGGTACGAGCAGTACTTC. It specifies CASRENSGGAGYEQYF.

The chain links TRBV30 to TRBJ2-2; 7 nucleotides match TRBD1. CDR1 and CDR2 (germline): GTSNPN, SVGIG (reference sequence). Trimming took 5 bases from V and 1 from J; bases not matched to a gene: 1. This CDR3 contains 13 residues. CDR3: CAWGTVNTGELFF. DNA for the CDR3: TGTGCCTGGGGGACAGTGAACACCGGGGAGCTGTTTTTT.

The chain recombines TRBV5-4 with TRBJ1-3; D not certain. This CDR3 region has 14 residues. Germline CDR1 reads SGHNT; CDR2 reads YYREEE (reference sequence). V was trimmed by 10 bases and J by 0 bases, leaving 14 bases between them. CDR3 sequence: CAGGGPPSGNTIYF. CDR3 bases: TGTGCCGGCGGCGGGCCCCCCTCTGGAAACACCATATATTTT.

The chain carries TRBV12-3 or TRBV12-4 and TRBJ2-7, with 9 bases fitting TRBD1. V was clipped by 6 bases and J by 3 bases; unmatched bases: 3. This CDR3 spans 13 amino acids. Written as DNA, the CDR3 is TGTGCCAGCAGCCGGGACAGGGTCTACGAGCAGTACTTC. This encodes CASSRDRVYEQYF.

This rearrangement joins TRBV5-1 to TRBJ2-1, with D uncertain. Germline V gene sequence: CDR1 SGHRS, CDR2 YFSETQ. Trimming pared 4 bases from V and 10 bases from J, leaving 15 bases between. The CDR3 runs to 13 residues. The CDR3 region has the DNA TGCGCCAGCAGCCCCGCGGTGGGCTGGGAGCAGTTCTTC. Translated: CASSPAVGWEQFF.

This clonotype occurred a few times. This chain uses TRBV30 with TRBJ1-2, with D maybe TRBD1 (6 bases). CDR3 length: 12 amino acids. Deletions cut 0 bases from V and 4 bases from J, with 6 bases between. Germline CDR1 GTSNPN, CDR2 SVGIG (reference sequence). DNA for the CDR3: TGTGCCTGGAGTGTAGGGGGCTATGGCTACACCTTC. Translated: CAWSVGGYGYTF.

V gene TRBV5-1 combines with J gene TRBJ2-2; 13 nucleotides line up with TRBD2. This CDR3 spans 17 amino acids. Germline CDR1 and CDR2: SGHRS and YFSETQ. The V segment lost 3 bases and the J segment 0 bases; nucleotides outside the gene matches: 2. The CDR3 spells CASSSGLAGPNTGELFF. CDR3 sequence (DNA): TGCGCCAGCAGCTCGGGACTAGCGGGGCCGAACACCGGGGAGCTGTTTTTT.

Only one count was recorded for this clonotype. The rearrangement joins TRBV7-8 to TRBJ1-4, with D unclear. Trimming shortened V by 4 bases and J by 10 bases, and 13 bases separated the two germline ends. Germline CDR1 and CDR2: SGHVS and FQNEAQ. The CDR3 runs 13 residues. This chain's CDR3 is CASSSLNEGKLFF. The CDR3 DNA reads TGTGCCAGCAGCTCACTAAATGAGGGAAAACTGTTTTTT.

This clonotype was found a few times. The chain links TRBV6-5 to TRBJ1-1, with 7 bases matching TRBD1. J gave up 1 base and V 2 bases, and 4 bases lay outside the gene matches. The CDR3 extends over 15 amino acids. Germline lookup yields CDR1 MNHEY and CDR2 SVGAGI. The DNA for the CDR3 is TGTGCCAGCAGTTACCGCAGGGGGGAGAACACTGAAGCTTTCTTT. It translates to CASSYRRGENTEAFF.

This chain joins TRBV27 and TRBJ2-7, with D perhaps given as TRBD1 or TRBD2 (5 bases each). The V gene lost 8 bases and the J gene lost 5 bases, with 25 bases spanning the gap. CDR1 is MNHEY and CDR2 is SMNVEV in the germline V gene (reference sequence). This CDR3 spans 16 amino acids. The DNA of the CDR3 is TGTGCCAGCGGTAAGGGGCTCATTACGGGAATCCACGAGCAGTACTTC. It codes for CASGKGLITGIHEQYF.

The rearrangement joins TRBV11-1 to TRBJ1-6; 8 bases align to TRBD1. In germline, CDR1 is SGHAT, CDR2 FQDESV (reference sequence). This CDR3 is built from 15 residues. V was clipped by 5 bases and J by 3 bases; unmatched bases: 3. The CDR3 loop reads CASSPGQGYNSPLHF. DNA of the CDR3: TGTGCCAGCAGCCCCGGACAGGGCTATAATTCACCCCTCCACTTT. The whole variable domain, remainder taken from reference TRBV11-1 and TRBJ1-6, is EAEVAQSPRYKITEKSQAVAFWCDPISGHATLYWYRQILGQGPELLVQFQDESVVDDSQLPKDRFSAERLKGVDSTLKIQPAELGDSAMYLCASSPGQGYNSPLHFGNGTRLTVT.

This clonotype was seen just once. The chain links TRBV7-9 to TRBJ1-4; no clear D gene. Looked up from germline, CDR1 is SEHNR and CDR2 is FQNEAQ (reference sequence). Trimming left V 5 bases short and J 5 bases short, with 15 bases between. The CDR3 runs 15 residues. CDR3 DNA: TGTGCCAGCAGCCCTTTAAGGGCACAGAATGAAAAACTGTTTTTT. Translating it yields CASSPLRAQNEKLFF.

This chain uses TRBV5-6 with TRBJ2-3; TRBD1 matches 7 bases. Germline CDR1 reads SGHDT; CDR2 reads YYEEEE. CDR3 length: 13 residues. V trimming: 4 bases; J trimming: 5 bases; junction bases outside the gene matches: 4. The CDR3 region is CASSIRDRDTQYF. In nucleotides, the CDR3 is TGTGCCAGCAGCATCCGGGACAGAGATACGCAGTATTTT. Looking up the rest from reference TRBV5-6 and TRBJ2-3 gives the full variable domain: DAGVTQSPTHLIKTRGQQVTLRCSPKSGHDTVSWYQQALGQGPQFIFQYYEEEERQRGNFPDRFSGHQFPNYSSELNVNALLLGDSALYLCASSIRDRDTQYFGPGTRLTVL.